Sequencing of this T cell receptor beta chain was carried out in a study of cytomegalovirus exposure and HLA in healthy donors. Looked up from germline, CDR1 is SGHAT and CDR2 is FQNNGV. The CDR3 covers 14 residues. The V and J ends lost 1 base and 1 base respectively, with 7 bases between them. As concerns this clone: The antigen remains unidentified.

General study findings and limits: In vitro experiments confirmed that a few CMV-associated chains were specific for CMV antigens.

Primers: 60 Vbeta forward and 13 Jbeta reverse. Here immunoSEQ multiplex PCR was the method, and the copy in TCRdb shows in-frame clones only, minus some. The listing contains approximately 120,000 clones. Source material: PBMCs. This rearrangement joins TRBV11-2 to TRBJ1-2; tentatively, D is TRBD1 (6 bases). The TCR comes from a man aged 35 to 55 in good health and CMV-seronegative. The CDR3 loop reads CASSLAGVNYGYTF. The DNA for the CDR3 is TGTGCCAGCAGCTTAGCAGGGGTTAACTATGGCTACACCTTC.